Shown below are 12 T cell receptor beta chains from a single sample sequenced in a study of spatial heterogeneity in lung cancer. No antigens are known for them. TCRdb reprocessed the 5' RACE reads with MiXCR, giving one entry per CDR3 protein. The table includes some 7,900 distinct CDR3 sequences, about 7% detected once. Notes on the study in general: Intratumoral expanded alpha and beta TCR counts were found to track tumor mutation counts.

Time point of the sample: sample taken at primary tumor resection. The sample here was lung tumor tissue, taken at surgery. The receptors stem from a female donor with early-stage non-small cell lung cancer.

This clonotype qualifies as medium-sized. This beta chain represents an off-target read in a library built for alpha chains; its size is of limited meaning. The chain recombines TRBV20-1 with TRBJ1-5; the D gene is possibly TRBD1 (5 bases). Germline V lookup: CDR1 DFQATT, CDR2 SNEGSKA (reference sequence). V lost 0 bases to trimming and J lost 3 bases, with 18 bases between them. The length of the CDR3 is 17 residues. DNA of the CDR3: TGCAGTGCTAGAGATTTTAGAAGGGGTCAGTTCAATCAGCCCCAGCATTTT. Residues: CSARDFRRGQFNQPQHF.

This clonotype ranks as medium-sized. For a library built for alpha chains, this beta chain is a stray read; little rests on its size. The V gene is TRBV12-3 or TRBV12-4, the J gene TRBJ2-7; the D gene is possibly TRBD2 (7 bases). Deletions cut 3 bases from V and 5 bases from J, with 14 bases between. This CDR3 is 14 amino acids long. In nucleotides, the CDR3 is TGTGCCAGCAGTTTGGGGGGGCACCCTAACGAGCAGTACTTC. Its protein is CASSLGGHPNEQYF.

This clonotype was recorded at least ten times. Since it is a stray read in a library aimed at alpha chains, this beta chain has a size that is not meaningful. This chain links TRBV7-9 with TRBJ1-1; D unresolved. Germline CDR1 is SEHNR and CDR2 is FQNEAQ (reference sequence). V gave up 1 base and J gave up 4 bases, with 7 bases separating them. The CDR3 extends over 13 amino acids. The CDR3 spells CASSLGAGTEAFF. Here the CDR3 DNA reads TGTGCCAGCAGCTTAGGTGCGGGCACTGAAGCTTTCTTT.

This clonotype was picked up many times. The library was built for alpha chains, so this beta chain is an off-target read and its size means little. The chain's CDR3 is CASSPPGAGGPGIGQYF. DNA of the CDR3: TGTGCCAGCTCACCGCCTGGGGCGGGAGGGCCAGGTATCGGGCAGTACTTC. The chain links TRBV18 to TRBJ2-7, with 9 positions matching TRBD2. V shed 3 bases and J 9 bases; nucleotides not matched to a gene: 18. Germline V lookup: CDR1 KGHSH, CDR2 LQKENI. This CDR3 contains 17 residues.

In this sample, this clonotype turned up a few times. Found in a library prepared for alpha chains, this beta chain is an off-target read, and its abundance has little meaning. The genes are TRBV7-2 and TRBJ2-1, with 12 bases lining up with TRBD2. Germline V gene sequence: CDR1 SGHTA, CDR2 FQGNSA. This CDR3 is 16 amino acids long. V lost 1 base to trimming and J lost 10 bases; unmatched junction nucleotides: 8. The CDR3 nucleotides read TGTGCCAGCAGCTTAGTATGGTCTAGCGGGAGGGAGGAGCAGTTCTTC. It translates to CASSLVWSSGREEQFF.

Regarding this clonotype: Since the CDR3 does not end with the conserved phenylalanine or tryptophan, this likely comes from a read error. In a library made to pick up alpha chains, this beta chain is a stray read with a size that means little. This CDR3 reads CASSGDSNEQFS. The CDR3 DNA is TGTGCCAGCAGTGGGGACTCCAATGAGCAGTTCTCC. The chain carries TRBV2 and TRBJ2-1; TRBD2 is a possible D gene (6 bases). The CDR3 extends over 12 amino acids. The V and J ends lost 4 bases and 6 bases respectively, with 7 bases between them. In germline, CDR1 is SNHLY, CDR2 FYNNEI.

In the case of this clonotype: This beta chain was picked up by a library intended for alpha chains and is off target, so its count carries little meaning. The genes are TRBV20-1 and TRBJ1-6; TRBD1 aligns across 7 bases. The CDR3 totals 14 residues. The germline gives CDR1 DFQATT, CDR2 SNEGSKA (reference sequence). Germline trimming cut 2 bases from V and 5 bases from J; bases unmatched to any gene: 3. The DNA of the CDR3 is TGCAGTGCTAGATACGGACAGGATAATTCACCCCTCCACTTT. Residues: CSARYGQDNSPLHF.

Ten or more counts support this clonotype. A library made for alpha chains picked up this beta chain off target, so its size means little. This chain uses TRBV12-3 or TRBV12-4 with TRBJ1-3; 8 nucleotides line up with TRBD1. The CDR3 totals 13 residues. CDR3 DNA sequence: TGTGCTTCTAAACAGGGGGCTGGAAACACCATATATTTT. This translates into CASKQGAGNTIYF.

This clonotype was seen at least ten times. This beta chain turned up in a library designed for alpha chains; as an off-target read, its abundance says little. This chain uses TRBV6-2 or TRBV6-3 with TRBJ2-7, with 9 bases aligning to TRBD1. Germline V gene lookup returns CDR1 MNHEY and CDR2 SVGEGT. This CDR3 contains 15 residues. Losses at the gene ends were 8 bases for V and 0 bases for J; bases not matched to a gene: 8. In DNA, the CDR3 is TGTGCCAGCCAAGTACAGGGGGCAGGCTCCTACGAGCAGTACTTC. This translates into CASQVQGAGSYEQYF.

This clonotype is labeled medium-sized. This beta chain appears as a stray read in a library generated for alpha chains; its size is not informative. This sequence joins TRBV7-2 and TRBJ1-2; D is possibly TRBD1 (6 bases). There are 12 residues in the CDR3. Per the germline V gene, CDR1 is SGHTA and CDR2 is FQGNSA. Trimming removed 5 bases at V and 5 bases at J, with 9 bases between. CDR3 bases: TGTGCCAGCAGCCAACAGGGATATGGCTACACCTTC. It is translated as CASSQQGYGYTF.

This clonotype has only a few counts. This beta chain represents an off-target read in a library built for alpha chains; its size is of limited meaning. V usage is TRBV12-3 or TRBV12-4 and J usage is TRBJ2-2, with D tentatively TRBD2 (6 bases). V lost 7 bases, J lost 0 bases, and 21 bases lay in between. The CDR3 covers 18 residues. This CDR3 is CASTWVGGSLTNTGELFF. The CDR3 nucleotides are TGTGCCAGCACCTGGGTGGGAGGCTCCCTTACGAACACCGGGGAGCTGTTTTTT.

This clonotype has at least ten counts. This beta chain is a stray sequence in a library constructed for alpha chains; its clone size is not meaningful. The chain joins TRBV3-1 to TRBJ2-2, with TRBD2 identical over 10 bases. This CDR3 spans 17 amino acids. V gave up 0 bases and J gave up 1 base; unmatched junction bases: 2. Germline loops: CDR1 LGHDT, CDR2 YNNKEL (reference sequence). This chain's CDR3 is CASSQDRLAGNTGELFF. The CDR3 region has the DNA TGTGCCAGCAGCCAAGATCGACTAGCGGGGAACACCGGGGAGCTGTTTTTT.